Presented here are 28 T cell receptor beta chains from one specimen sequenced in a study of blood T cell repertoires in COVID-19. Data came from immunoSEQ multiplex PCR; TCRdb stores just in-frame clones and leaves some out. The data contain about 35,000 clones, almost 85% of them singletons. Sequences were obtained from peripheral blood. The receptors shown here come from a man aged 80 or over with active or convalescent COVID-19.

The chain is built from TRBV6-5 and TRBJ2-3; D unresolved. CDR1 is MNHEY and CDR2 is SVGAGI in the germline V gene. CDR3 length: 13 residues. V lost 4 bases to trimming and J lost 0 bases, with 5 bases between them. The CDR3 DNA follows: TGTGCCAGCAGTTTCCTTAGCACAGATACGCAGTATTTT. Amino acid sequence: CASSFLSTDTQYF.

V and J are TRBV11-3 and TRBJ2-7, with D possibly matching TRBD1 (5 bases). The CDR3 totals 15 residues. CDR1 SGHNT and CDR2 YENEEA come from the germline V gene. V was pared by 2 bases and J by 6 bases, with 17 bases between. DNA for the CDR3: TGTGCCAGCAGCTTAATTCGAACAGGTGGATCCGAGCAGTACTTC. Translation: CASSLIRTGGSEQYF. The complete variable domain, with remaining parts taken from reference TRBV11-3 and TRBJ2-7, reads EAGVVQSPRYKIIEKKQPVAFWCNPISGHNTLYWYLQNLGQGPELLIRYENEEAVDDSQLPKDRFSAERLKGVDSTLKIQPAELGDSAVYLCASSLIRTGGSEQYFGPGTRLTVT.

This clone was detected only once. The gene calls are TRBV6-9 and TRBJ1-6; possible D gene TRBD1, 6 bases. Germline-derived CDR1 and CDR2 are MNHGY and SVAAGI. V shed 10 bases and J shed 7 bases, with 20 bases lying between them. The CDR3 consists of 15 residues. CDR3 protein: CATTRYRERNSPLHF. CDR3 DNA sequence: TGTGCCACTACTCGATACAGGGAGAGAAATTCACCCCTCCACTTT.

V and J are TRBV24-1 and TRBJ1-2, with TRBD1 matching over 7 bases. The CDR3 runs to 16 residues. Trimming cost V 7 bases and J 8 bases; bases outside gene matches: 18. Germline CDR1 KGHDR, CDR2 SFDVKD. The CDR3 here is CATRAAGQPERGGYTF. CDR3 nucleotides: TGTGCCACCAGAGCTGCGGGACAGCCTGAGAGAGGCGGCTACACCTTC.

V is TRBV6-6 and J is TRBJ2-1; D call uncertain. The CDR3 spans 11 residues. V was cut by 5 bases and J by 7 bases, with 6 bases left in between. CDR1 and CDR2 from the germline V gene are MNHNY and SVGAGI (reference sequence). Here the CDR3 reads CASSPRNEQFF. For the CDR3, the DNA is TGTGCCAGCAGTCCCCGGAATGAGCAGTTCTTC.

The chain joins TRBV19 to TRBJ2-3, with a tentative D call TRBD2 (6 bases). V lost 5 bases to trimming and J lost 0 bases, with 15 bases between them. Per the germline V gene, CDR1 is LNHDA and CDR2 is SQIVND (reference sequence). The CDR3 loop spans 16 amino acids. In DNA, the CDR3 is TGTGCCAGTAGTGAAAAGGCTAGCGTGAGCACAGATACGCAGTATTTT. Translating it yields CASSEKASVSTDTQYF.

This sequence joins TRBV27 and TRBJ1-6; unclear D gene. Looked up from germline, CDR1 is MNHEY and CDR2 is SMNVEV (reference sequence). The V end lost 4 bases, the J end lost 4 bases, and 5 bases lay between the germline ends. The CDR3 loop spans 13 amino acids. The CDR3 region is CASSYIYNSPLHF. CDR3 sequence (DNA): TGTGCCAGCAGTTATATATATAATTCACCCCTCCACTTT.

The chain is built from TRBV7-9 and TRBJ1-1; the D gene is possibly TRBD1 (6 bases). The CDR3 consists of 12 residues. The germline V gene has CDR1 SEHNR and CDR2 FQNEAQ (reference sequence). The germline V and J ends were trimmed by 4 bases and 6 bases, with 9 bases remaining between them. This CDR3 is CASSSGVAEAFF. The DNA of the CDR3 is TGTGCCAGCAGCTCAGGGGTCGCTGAAGCTTTCTTT. Looking up the rest from reference TRBV7-9 and TRBJ1-1 gives the full variable domain: DTGVSQNPRHKITKRGQNVTFRCDPISEHNRLYWYRQTLGQGPEFLTYFQNEAQLEKSRLLSDRFSAERPKGSFSTLEIQRTEQGDSAMYLCASSSGVAEAFFGQGTRLTVV.

This clone was recorded once. The V gene is TRBV2, the J gene TRBJ1-2; TRBD1 might be the D (5 bases). This CDR3 is built from 14 residues. The germline V gene has CDR1 SNHLY and CDR2 FYNNEI. Trimming left V 6 bases short and J 3 bases short, with 14 bases between. The CDR3 sequence: CASSLGQGHYGYTF. In DNA, the CDR3 is TGTGCCAGCAGCCTGGGCCAGGGTCACTATGGCTACACCTTC.

This sequence joins TRBV5-5 and TRBJ2-7, with D maybe TRBD2 (5 bases). The CDR3 has 16 residues. Germline V lookup: CDR1 SGHKS, CDR2 YYEKEE (reference sequence). V dropped 1 base and J dropped 6 bases, with 20 bases sitting between them. The CDR3 DNA sequence: TGTGCCAGCAGCTTGAAGAGTGAGGGCCTGTGGGGCGAGCAGTACTTC. Translated, it gives CASSLKSEGLWGEQYF.

This rearrangement joins TRBV29-1 to TRBJ2-3, with TRBD1 matching 10 bases. V dropped 4 bases and J dropped 2; count of bases not matched to a gene: 9. CDR1 is SQVTM and CDR2 is ANQGSEA in the germline V gene. The CDR3 length is 16 residues. CDR3 residues: CSVAGGGTGATDTQYF. CDR3 in DNA: TGCAGCGTTGCAGGAGGGGGGACAGGGGCCACAGATACGCAGTATTTT.

The gene calls are TRBV15 and TRBJ1-4, with 7 positions matching TRBD1. Trimming at V came to 5 bases and at J to 5 bases, leaving 8 bases not matched to a gene. CDR1 and CDR2 (germline): LNHNV, YYDKDF (reference sequence). The CDR3 extends over 15 amino acids. CDR3 protein: CATSPRQGFNEKLFF. Here the CDR3 DNA reads TGTGCCACCAGCCCCCGACAGGGATTCAATGAAAAACTGTTTTTT.

The genes are TRBV14 and TRBJ2-2; TRBD1 matches 7 bases. The CDR3 runs 16 residues. Germline CDR1 and CDR2: SGHDN and FVKESK. With 3 bases clipped from V and 6 bases from J, the junction kept 10 bases outside the gene matches. In DNA form, the CDR3 reads TGTGCCAGCAGCCACCGACTCAATACAGGGGCCGGGGAGCTGTTTTTT. Translation: CASSHRLNTGAGELFF.

Remarks on this clone: The sample has other DNA sequences that encode this CDR3 too. This chain joins TRBV4-1 and TRBJ2-7, with TRBD1 matching over 12 bases. Germline V gives CDR1 MGHRA, CDR2 YSYEKL. This CDR3 region has 15 residues. J was trimmed by 4 bases and V by 4 bases; bases with no gene match: 5. Written as DNA, the CDR3 is TGCGCCAGCAGCCTCGGGACAGGGGGCGCATACGAGCAGTACTTC. The encoded protein is CASSLGTGGAYEQYF.

This chain links TRBV5-5 with TRBJ2-3, with a weak D call TRBD1 (6 bases). This CDR3 region has 13 residues. CDR1 SGHKS and CDR2 YYEKEE come from the germline V gene (reference sequence). V was clipped by 2 bases and J by 3 bases, with 7 bases between them. Written as DNA, the CDR3 is TGTGCCAGCAGCTTAACAGGGACAGATACGCAGTATTTT. Protein product: CASSLTGTDTQYF.

This clone was seen a single time. The CDR3 is CASRVGSNTEAFF. CDR3 DNA: TGTGCCAGCAGGGTTGGGAGCAACACTGAAGCTTTCTTT. The rearrangement joins TRBV2 to TRBJ1-1; D call uncertain. The CDR3 runs to 13 residues. Per the germline V gene, CDR1 is SNHLY and CDR2 is FYNNEI. V gave up 6 bases and J gave up 2 bases, with 10 bases separating them.

Written as DNA, the CDR3 is TGTGCCAGCAGACGGACAGCAGGGAATGAAAAACTGTTTTTT. Translation gives CASRRTAGNEKLFF. The V gene is TRBV2, the J gene TRBJ1-4, with a possible D match to TRBD1 (6 bases). Germline CDR1 reads SNHLY; CDR2 reads FYNNEI. This CDR3 has 14 amino acids. With 6 bases removed from V and 5 bases from J, the gap between germline ends came to 13 bases. The full variable domain, with the rest looked up from reference TRBV2 and TRBJ1-4, is EPEVTQTPSHQVTQMGQEVILRCVPISNHLYFYWYRQILGQKVEFLVSFYNNEISEKSEIFDDQFSVERPDGSNFTLKIRSTKLEDSAMYFCASRRTAGNEKLFFGSGTQLSVL.

V and J are TRBV6-2 or TRBV6-3 and TRBJ1-1; D possibly corresponds to TRBD1 (6 bases). The CDR3 consists of 13 residues. The V end was cut by 8 bases, the J end by 5 bases, with 15 bases between. In germline, CDR1 is MNHEY, CDR2 SVGEGT. Here the CDR3 DNA reads TGTGCCAGCCGCCGGGCAGGGGTAACTGAAGCTTTCTTT. Its translation is CASRRAGVTEAFF.

CDR3 loop: CASSLGGTGSPPGYTF. The CDR3, as DNA: TGTGCCAGCAGCTTAGGGGGGACAGGCTCTCCGCCCGGCTACACCTTC. This sequence joins TRBV7-9 and TRBJ1-2; the match to TRBD1 covers 8 bases. This CDR3 comprises 16 residues. Germline loops: CDR1 SEHNR, CDR2 FQNEAQ (reference sequence). J was trimmed by 8 bases and V by 1 base; bases with no gene match: 12.

The rearrangement links TRBV5-6 to TRBJ1-3; weak D call: TRBD1 (5 bases). V lost 6 bases to trimming and J lost 0 bases, with 10 bases between them. Germline V lookup: CDR1 SGHDT, CDR2 YYEEEE. The CDR3 is made up of 14 amino acids. Here the CDR3 DNA reads TGTGCCAGCACGGACACACTCTCTGGAAACACCATATATTTT. The encoded protein is CASTDTLSGNTIYF. The whole variable domain, filled in from reference TRBV5-6 and TRBJ1-3, reads DAGVTQSPTHLIKTRGQQVTLRCSPKSGHDTVSWYQQALGQGPQFIFQYYEEEERQRGNFPDRFSGHQFPNYSSELNVNALLLGDSALYLCASTDTLSGNTIYFGEGSWLTVV.

This chain links TRBV7-9 with TRBJ2-3, with 13 bases fitting TRBD2. The CDR3 totals 17 residues. Looked up from germline, CDR1 is SEHNR and CDR2 is FQNEAQ (reference sequence). J lost 1 base, V lost 5 bases, and 6 bases had no gene match. In nucleotides, the CDR3 is TGTGCCAGCAGCCCCCCGGGACTAGCGGGGCGCACAGATACGCAGTATTTT. Translating gives CASSPPGLAGRTDTQYF. Using reference TRBV7-9 and TRBJ2-3 for the parts outside the CDR3, the full variable domain is DTGVSQNPRHKITKRGQNVTFRCDPISEHNRLYWYRQTLGQGPEFLTYFQNEAQLEKSRLLSDRFSAERPKGSFSTLEIQRTEQGDSAMYLCASSPPGLAGRTDTQYFGPGTRLTVL.

This clone appeared a single time. The CDR3 reads CATSPFAGGKNEQFF. Here the CDR3 DNA reads TGTGCCACCAGCCCTTTCGCGGGAGGTAAGAATGAGCAGTTCTTC. V gene TRBV24-1 combines with J gene TRBJ2-1; 8 bases align to TRBD2. Germline V gene lookup returns CDR1 KGHDR and CDR2 SFDVKD. The CDR3 loop spans 15 amino acids. J lost 7 bases, V lost 7 bases, and 11 bases had no gene match.

This chain joins TRBV5-1 and TRBJ1-1; D uncertain. V was clipped by 1 base and J by 2 bases, with 6 bases between them. The germline V gene has CDR1 SGHRS and CDR2 YFSETQ. CDR3 length: 13 residues. CDR3 protein: CASSLSLNTEAFF. CDR3 nucleotide sequence: TGCGCCAGCAGCTTGTCACTAAACACTGAAGCTTTCTTT. Complete variable domain (other parts from reference TRBV5-1 and TRBJ1-1): KAGVTQTPRYLIKTRGQQVTLSCSPISGHRSVSWYQQTPGQGLQFLFEYFSETQRNKGNFPGRFSGRQFSNSRSEMNVSTLELGDSALYLCASSLSLNTEAFFGQGTRLTVV.

In this sample, this clone turned up once. The chain recombines TRBV6-5 with TRBJ2-2; D is possibly TRBD1 (5 bases). V dropped 2 bases and J dropped 5 bases, with 9 bases sitting between them. Germline CDR1 reads MNHEY; CDR2 reads SVGAGI. This CDR3 spans 14 amino acids. CDR3 DNA: TGTGCCAGCAGTTACACAGGACAAACCGGGGAGCTGTTTTTT. Amino acids: CASSYTGQTGELFF.

The V call is TRBV4-3, the J call TRBJ2-1, with 12 nucleotides matching TRBD2. The CDR3 is made up of 22 amino acids. After removal of 0 bases from V and 0 bases from J, the junction contained 15 bases not matched to a gene. The germline V gene has CDR1 LGHNA and CDR2 YSLEER. CDR3 amino acids: CASSQESHLTSGRRGSYNEQFF. The CDR3 region has the DNA TGCGCCAGCAGCCAAGAAAGTCACTTGACTAGCGGGAGAAGGGGCTCCTACAATGAGCAGTTCTTC.

This clone appeared a few times. The rearrangement joins TRBV27 to TRBJ2-7, with D maybe TRBD2 (5 bases). CDR3 length equals 14 residues. The V end was cut by 8 bases, the J end by 7 bases, with 21 bases between. From germline, CDR1 is MNHEY and CDR2 SMNVEV (reference sequence). For the CDR3, the DNA is TGTGCCAGCCGCCTGGACTTTTATAATAGAGAGCAGTACTTC. Translated, it gives CASRLDFYNREQYF.

The rearrangement links TRBV19 to TRBJ1-1, with TRBD1 identical over 7 bases. Looked up from germline, CDR1 is LNHDA and CDR2 is SQIVND (reference sequence). The CDR3 is 13 residues long. With 9 bases clipped from V and 0 bases from J, the junction kept 4 bases outside the gene matches. The CDR3 coding sequence is TGTGCCAGCTGGGACAGCATGAACACTGAAGCTTTCTTT. Residues: CASWDSMNTEAFF. Variable domain in full (rest from reference TRBV19 and TRBJ1-1): DGGITQSPKYLFRKEGQNVTLSCEQNLNHDAMYWYRQDPGQGLRLIYYSQIVNDFQKGDIAEGYSVSREKKESFPLTVTSAQKNPTAFYLCASWDSMNTEAFFGQGTRLTVV.

The rearrangement joins TRBV5-1 to TRBJ2-3; D not certain. Germline V gene data show CDR1 as SGHRS and CDR2 as YFSETQ. The V end lost 4 bases, the J end lost 0 bases, and 12 bases lay between the germline ends. CDR3 length equals 15 residues. The CDR3: CASSQDVTSTDTQYF. The DNA for the CDR3 is TGCGCCAGCAGCCAGGATGTTACTAGCACAGATACGCAGTATTTT.